This T cell receptor beta chain is from a study of blood T cell repertoires in COVID-19. Study overall: Samples of COVID-19 (acute and convalescent) were obtained from the United States, Italy and Spain. Sources were T cells, B-cell-depleted T cells, or PBMCs; the material itself was cDNA or gDNA.

Germline-derived CDR1 and CDR2 are SGHNT and YENEEA. The V and J ends lost 0 bases and 1 base respectively, with 18 bases between them. CDR3 length: 19 amino acids. Per the authors' pipeline: The assay estimated nucleated cells by amplifying reference gene primers. Assay: immunoSEQ multiplex PCR; the TCRdb copy retains only in-frame clones and omits some. For V, J and clone size, that table is used; D and trimming come from the DNA. Here the sample spans about 110,000 clones, roughly two thirds being singletons. Sequencing used peripheral blood. The clonotype originates from a human donor with acute or convalescent COVID-19. The donor label of this sample is uncertain. V usage is TRBV11-3 and J usage is TRBJ2-2; a weak D match, TRBD2 (7 bases). The CDR3 DNA reads as TGTGCCAGCAGCTTAGATCCGGAGGGGGGGAGCGAGAACACCGGGGAGCTGTTTTTT. It yields the protein CASSLDPEGGSENTGELFF. The full variable domain, in which reference TRBV11-3 and TRBJ2-2 provide the parts outside the CDR3, is EAGVVQSPRYKIIEKKQPVAFWCNPISGHNTLYWYLQNLGQGPELLIRYENEEAVDDSQLPKDRFSAERLKGVDSTLKIQPAELGDSAVYLCASSLDPEGGSENTGELFFGEGSRLTVL.